This paragraph reports one T cell receptor (beta chain). Its target is not known. A much larger clone is a single base away; this may be a read error. From roughly 400 ng of RNA, a library with molecular barcoded alpha/delta and beta/gamma adaptors was made. Each CDR3 protein is one row after TCRdb ran MiXCR on the reads. The table lists tens of thousands of distinct CDR3 sequences, around a fifth of them singletons. These data belong to a study of read filtering for tumor transcriptome and immune sequencing. Study as a whole: By R-ISS, stages I, II and III held 8, 16 and 7 patients. Study findings and constraints: The CD138-negative fraction was mixed bone marrow immune cells, not pure T cells. In IR-seq, single-read clonotypes were approximately 83% of clonotypes but about 3.5% of reads.

This CDR3 contains 16 residues. Germline V gene sequence: CDR1 SGHDN, CDR2 FVKESK. The sequence came from a donor aged 40 or over with multiple myeloma. The rearrangement links TRBV14 to TRBJ2-5, with 10 bases identical to TRBD2. Sequencing used a population of CD138-negative cells sorted from bone marrow. The DNA for the CDR3 is TGTGTCAGCAGCCCCGGACTAGCGGTTTTCCAAGAGACCCAGTACTTC. Amino acid sequence: CVSSPGLAVFQETQYF.